The T cell receptor beta chain under discussion was sequenced for a study of OX40 agonist ivuxolimab in advanced cancers. This clone was counted a single time. This CDR3 is built from 14 residues. V dropped 8 bases and J dropped 2 bases, with 14 bases sitting between them. Germline V gives CDR1 MNHEY, CDR2 SMNVEV (reference sequence). Libraries were prepared by immunoSEQ multiplex PCR; TCRdb keeps only in-frame clonotypes and omits some of them. The table lists approximately 58,000 clones, roughly nine tenths of them singletons. The TCR originated in an adult with an advanced solid tumor such as melanoma, head and neck, liver or kidney cancer. This sequence joins TRBV27 and TRBJ2-3; D may match TRBD1 or TRBD2 (5 bases each). This sample comprised CD4+ or CD8+ T cells sorted from blood, obtained in a trial of the OX40 agonist ivuxolimab. CDR3 protein: CASGLGAFTDTQYF. In DNA, the CDR3 is TGTGCCAGCGGCCTCGGGGCTTTCACAGATACGCAGTATTTT.